This TCR beta chain was captured by sequencing in a study of beta chain features in type 1 diabetes. Study findings and constraints: For Type 1 diabetes patients, all four CD4+ subsets carried TCRB CDR3s that were moderately but significantly shorter.

CDR1 is SQVTM, CDR2 ANQGSEA, per germline. The CDR3 covers 11 residues. Trimming left V 4 bases short and J 4 bases short, with 7 bases between. The entirety of the isolated RNA underwent reverse transcription, so expressed TCRB transcripts were sequenced. Clones were read by immunoSEQ multiplex PCR, and TCRdb kept only the in-frame ones, dropping some. This table has 640,000 or so clones, around an eighth appearing once. As to this clone: Its antigen is as yet unknown.

Sequences were obtained from naive CD4+ T cells from blood. J is TRBJ1-1 and V is TRBV29-1; D may be TRBD1 (6 bases). The clonotype was recovered from a man aged 18 to 30 with type 1 diabetes. DNA for the CDR3: TGCAGCGTTGGGGGGGCCACTGAAGCTTTCTTT. Translation: CSVGGATEAFF. The variable domain in full, with the rest retrieved from reference TRBV29-1 and TRBJ1-1, is SAVISQKPSRDICQRGTSLTIQCQVDSQVTMMFWYRQQPGQSLTLIATANQGSEATYESGFVIDKFPISRPNLTFSTLTVSNMSPEDSSIYLCSVGGATEAFFGQGTRLTVV.